This T cell receptor beta chain was profiled in a study of glioma-infiltrating T cells. Study summary: Samples included WHO grade II oligodendrogliomas or astrocytomas and initial-diagnosis grade IV glioblastomas.

Germline-derived CDR1 and CDR2 are MGHRA and YSYEKL. V lost 3 bases, J lost 5 bases, and 13 bases lay in between. The CDR3 is 14 residues long. This clonotype was picked up a small number of times. Its antigen is unidentified. TCR alpha and beta CDR3 regions were amplified from RNA using iRepertoire nested multiplex PCR. Tissue mRNA or PBMC total RNA, about 85-400 ng, went into one-step reverse transcription and amplification. TCRdb ran MiXCR on the multiplex PCR reads and lists one entry per CDR3 protein. Counted here are fewer than 500,000 distinct CDR3 sequences, 41% occurring once; the ten biggest clones make up around 11%. The study, taken as a whole, reports: Non-neoplastic patients had below-expected tissue-blood divergence, while all gliomas exceeded expectation. Shared blood CDR3 signature motifs marked patients with low tissue-blood divergence.

Sequencing used glioma tissue, nonneoplastic brain tissue, or PBMCs (not recorded which). The rearrangement links TRBV4-1 to TRBJ2-5; no reliable D call. The sequence was obtained from a human donor with low-grade glioma or glioblastoma, undergoing nonglioma brain surgery, or in good health (not recorded which). The CDR3 loop is CASSQIPAAETQYF. The CDR3, as DNA: TGCGCCAGCAGCCAGATTCCTGCAGCTGAGACCCAGTACTTC.